These T cell receptor beta chains were read from a single sample in a study of CD8 T cells in Susac syndrome. TCRdb passed the immunoSEQ multiplex PCR reads through MiXCR, listing each CDR3 protein once. The repertoire holds 2,500 or so distinct CDR3 sequences, with approximately 73% as singletons. Sequencing was carried out using CD8+ TEMRA cells from PBMCs. All receptors come from a human donor with Susac syndrome. CDR3s include the opening cysteine and the closing phenylalanine or tryptophan. A row's size may be missing; if present it is once, few, many or a size class.

NA	TRBV27	TRBJ2-2	CASSPPDKDTGELFF
NA	TRBV28	TRBJ2-6	CASSLFGDLSGANVLTF
NA	TRBV19	TRBJ2-5	CASRWTRGETQYF
NA	TRBV3-1	TRBJ2-1	CASSQDTGQFYNEQFF
once	TRBV4-1	TRBJ1-2	CARSQDPDGYTF
NA	TRBV6-2/TRBV6-3	TRBJ2-3	CASSSGTSGGADTQYF
NA	TRBV27	TRBJ1-5	CASSPHARGQPQHF
NA	TRBV2	TRBJ2-7	CASSETEYYEQYF
NA	TRBV12-3/TRBV12-4	TRBJ2-2	CASMGYTGELFF
once	TRBV28	TRBJ2-7	CARSLDLGPTREQYF
NA	TRBV5-8	TRBJ1-5	CASSFWASWGNQPQHF
once	TRBV3-1	TRBJ1-2	CASSQVPSLLLGYTF
large	TRBV7-9	TRBJ2-2	CASGGGNTGELFF
few	TRBV15	TRBJ2-2	CATSRESAGGPDTGELFF
NA	TRBV20-1	TRBJ2-1	CSALGTSGGENEQFF
few	TRBV20-1	TRBJ2-7	CSARGPPGSSSYEQYF
NA	TRBV6-1	TRBJ2-2	CASSGTGDTGELFF